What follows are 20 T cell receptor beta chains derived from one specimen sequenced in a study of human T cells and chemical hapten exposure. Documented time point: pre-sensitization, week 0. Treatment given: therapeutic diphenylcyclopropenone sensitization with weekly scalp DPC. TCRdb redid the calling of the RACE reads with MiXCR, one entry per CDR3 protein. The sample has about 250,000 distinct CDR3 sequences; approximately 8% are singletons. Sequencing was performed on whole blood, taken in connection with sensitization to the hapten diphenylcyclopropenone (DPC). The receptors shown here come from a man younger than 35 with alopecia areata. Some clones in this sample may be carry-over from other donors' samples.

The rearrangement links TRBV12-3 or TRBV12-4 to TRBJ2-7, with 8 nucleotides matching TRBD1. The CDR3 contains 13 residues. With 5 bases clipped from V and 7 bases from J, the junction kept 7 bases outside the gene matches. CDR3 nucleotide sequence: TGTGCCAGCAGTCATGGACAGGGCGCAGAGCAGTACGTC. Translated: CASSHGQGAEQYV.

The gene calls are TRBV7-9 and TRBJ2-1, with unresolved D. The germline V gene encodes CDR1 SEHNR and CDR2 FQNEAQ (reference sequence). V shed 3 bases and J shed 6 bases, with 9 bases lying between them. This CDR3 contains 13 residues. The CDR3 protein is CASSFPWVNEQFF. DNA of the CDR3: TGTGCCAGCAGCTTCCCCTGGGTCAATGAGCAGTTCTTC.

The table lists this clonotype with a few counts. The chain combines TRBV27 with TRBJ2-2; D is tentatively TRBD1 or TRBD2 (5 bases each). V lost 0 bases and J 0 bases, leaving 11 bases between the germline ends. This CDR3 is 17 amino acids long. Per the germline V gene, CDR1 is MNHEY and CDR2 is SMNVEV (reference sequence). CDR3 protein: CASSLSIWDANTGELFF. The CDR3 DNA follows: TGTGCCAGCAGTTTATCGATTTGGGACGCGAACACCGGGGAGCTGTTTTTT.

The CDR3 nucleotides read TGCAGTGCTAGAGCGCCGGGACAGAGGACAGATACGCAGTATTTT. This translates into CSARAPGQRTDTQYF. The chain is built from TRBV20-1 and TRBJ2-3, with TRBD1 identical over 7 bases. J was trimmed by 3 bases and V by 1 base; bases with no gene match: 7. CDR3 size: 15 residues. CDR1 is DFQATT, CDR2 SNEGSKA, per germline (reference sequence).

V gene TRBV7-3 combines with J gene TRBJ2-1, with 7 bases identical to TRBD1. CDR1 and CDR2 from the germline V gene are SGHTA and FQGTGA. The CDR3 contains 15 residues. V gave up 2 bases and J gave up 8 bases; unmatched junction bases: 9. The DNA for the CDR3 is TGTGCCAGCAGCTTATCTCCTGACAGGGTCCATGAGCAGTTCTTC. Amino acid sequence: CASSLSPDRVHEQFF. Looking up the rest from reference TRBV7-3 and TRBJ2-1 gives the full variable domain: GAGVSQTPSNKVTEKGKYVELRCDPISGHTALYWYRQSLGQGPEFLIYFQGTGAADDSGLPNDRFFAVRPEGSVSTLKIQRTERGDSAVYLCASSLSPDRVHEQFFGPGTRLTVL.

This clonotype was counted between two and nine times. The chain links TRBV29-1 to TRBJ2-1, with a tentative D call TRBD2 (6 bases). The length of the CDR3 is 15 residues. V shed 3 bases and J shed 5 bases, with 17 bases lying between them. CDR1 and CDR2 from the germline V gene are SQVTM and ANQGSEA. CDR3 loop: CSVEGGLSDDNEQFF. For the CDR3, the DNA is TGCAGCGTTGAGGGGGGTCTAAGCGACGACAATGAGCAGTTCTTC.

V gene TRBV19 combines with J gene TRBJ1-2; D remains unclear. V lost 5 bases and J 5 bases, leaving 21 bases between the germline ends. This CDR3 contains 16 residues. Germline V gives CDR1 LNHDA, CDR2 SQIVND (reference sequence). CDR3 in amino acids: CASSSRPTHSPYGYTF. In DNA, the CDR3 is TGTGCCAGTAGTTCCCGACCAACGCACTCCCCATATGGCTACACCTTC.

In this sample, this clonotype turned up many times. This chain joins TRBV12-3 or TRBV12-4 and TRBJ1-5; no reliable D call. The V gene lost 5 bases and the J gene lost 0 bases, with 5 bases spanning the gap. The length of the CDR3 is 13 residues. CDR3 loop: CASSVYSNQPQHF. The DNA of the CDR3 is TGTGCCAGCAGTGTCTATAGCAATCAGCCCCAGCATTTT.

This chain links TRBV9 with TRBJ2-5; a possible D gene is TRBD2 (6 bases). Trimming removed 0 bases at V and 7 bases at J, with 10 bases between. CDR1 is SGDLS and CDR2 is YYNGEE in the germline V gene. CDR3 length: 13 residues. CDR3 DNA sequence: TGTGCCAGCAGCGTAGGCCCGCGGGGGACCCAGTACTTC. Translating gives CASSVGPRGTQYF.

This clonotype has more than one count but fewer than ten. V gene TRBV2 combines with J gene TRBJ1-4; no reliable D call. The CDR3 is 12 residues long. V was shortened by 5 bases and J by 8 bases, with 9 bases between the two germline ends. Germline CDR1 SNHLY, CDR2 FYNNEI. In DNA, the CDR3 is TGTGCCAGCAGTAGGATGGAGGAAAAACTGTTTTTT. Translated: CASSRMEEKLFF.

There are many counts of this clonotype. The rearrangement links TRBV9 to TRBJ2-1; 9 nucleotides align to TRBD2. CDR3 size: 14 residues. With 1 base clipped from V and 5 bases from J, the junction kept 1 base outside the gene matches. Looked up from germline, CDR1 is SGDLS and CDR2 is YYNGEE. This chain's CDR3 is CASSVIAGDNEQFF. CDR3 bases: TGTGCCAGCAGCGTAATAGCGGGGGACAATGAGCAGTTCTTC. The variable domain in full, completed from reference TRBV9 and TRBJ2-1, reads DSGVTQTPKHLITATGQRVTLRCSPRSGDLSVYWYQQSLDQGLQFLIQYYNGEERAKGNILERFSAQQFPDLHSELNLSSLELGDSALYFCASSVIAGDNEQFFGPGTRLTVL.

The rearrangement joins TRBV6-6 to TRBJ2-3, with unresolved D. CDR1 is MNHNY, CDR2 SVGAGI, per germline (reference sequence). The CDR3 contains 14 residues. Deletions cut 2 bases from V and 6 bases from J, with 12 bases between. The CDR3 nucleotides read TGTGCCAGCAGTTACGCCCAAAGCGATGATACGCAGTATTTT. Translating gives CASSYAQSDDTQYF.

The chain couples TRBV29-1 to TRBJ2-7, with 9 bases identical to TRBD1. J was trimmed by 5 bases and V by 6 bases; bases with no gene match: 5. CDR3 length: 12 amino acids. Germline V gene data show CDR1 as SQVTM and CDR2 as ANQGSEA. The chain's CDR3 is CSVMGQGNEQYV. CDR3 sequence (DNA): TGCAGCGTAATGGGACAGGGAAACGAGCAGTACGTC.

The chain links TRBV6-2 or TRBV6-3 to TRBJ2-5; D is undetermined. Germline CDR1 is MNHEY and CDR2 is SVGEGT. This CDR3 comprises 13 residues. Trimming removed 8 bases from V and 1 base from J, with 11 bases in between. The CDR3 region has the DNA TGTGCCAGCCAGGCACAGTCCCAAGAGACCCAGTACTTC. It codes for CASQAQSQETQYF.

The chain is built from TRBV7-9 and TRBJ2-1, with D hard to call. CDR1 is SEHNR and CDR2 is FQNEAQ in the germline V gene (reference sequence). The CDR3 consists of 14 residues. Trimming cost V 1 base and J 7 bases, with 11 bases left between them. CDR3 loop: CASSLVASWNEQFF. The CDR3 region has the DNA TGTGCCAGCAGCTTAGTGGCCAGCTGGAATGAGCAGTTCTTC.

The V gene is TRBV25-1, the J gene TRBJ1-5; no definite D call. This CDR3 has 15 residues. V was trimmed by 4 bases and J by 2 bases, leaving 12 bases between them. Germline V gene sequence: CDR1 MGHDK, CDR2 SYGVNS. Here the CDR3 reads CASSAPAPGNQPQHF. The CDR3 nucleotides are TGTGCCAGCAGTGCTCCAGCCCCCGGCAATCAGCCCCAGCATTTT.

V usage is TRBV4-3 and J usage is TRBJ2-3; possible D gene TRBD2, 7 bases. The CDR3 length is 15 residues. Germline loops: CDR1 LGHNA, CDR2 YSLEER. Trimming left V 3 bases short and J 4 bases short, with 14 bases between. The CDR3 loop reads CASSQDSGTADTQYF. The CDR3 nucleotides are TGCGCCAGCAGCCAGGACAGCGGGACCGCAGATACGCAGTATTTT.

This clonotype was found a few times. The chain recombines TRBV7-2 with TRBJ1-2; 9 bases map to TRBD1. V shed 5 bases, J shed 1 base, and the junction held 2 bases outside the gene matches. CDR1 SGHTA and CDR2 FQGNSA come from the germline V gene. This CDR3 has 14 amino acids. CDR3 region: CASSKDRGNYGYTF. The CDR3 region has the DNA TGTGCCAGCAGCAAGGACAGGGGTAACTATGGCTACACCTTC.

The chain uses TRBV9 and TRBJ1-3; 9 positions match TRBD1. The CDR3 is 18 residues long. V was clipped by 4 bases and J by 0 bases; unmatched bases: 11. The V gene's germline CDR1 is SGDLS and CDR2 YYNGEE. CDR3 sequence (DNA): TGTGCCAGCAGCACCGCCGCGGGACAGGGATACTCTGGAAACACCATATATTTT. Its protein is CASSTAAGQGYSGNTIYF.

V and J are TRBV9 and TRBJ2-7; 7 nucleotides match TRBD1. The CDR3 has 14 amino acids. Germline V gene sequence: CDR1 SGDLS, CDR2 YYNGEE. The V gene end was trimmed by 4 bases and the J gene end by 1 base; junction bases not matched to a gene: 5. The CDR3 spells CASSPGTASYEQYF. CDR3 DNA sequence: TGTGCCAGCAGCCCTGGGACAGCTTCCTACGAGCAGTACTTC.